This TCR beta chain was sequenced in a study of blood T cells in healthy people across ages. Study results and caveats: The fall in TCR beta diversity per million T cells was roughly linear with age. Long-lived and aged donors differed, with more naive CD4+ cells and higher diversity in the long-lived.

The use of a sample-barcoded 5' primer and a J-beta primer mix characterized a second PCR of about 6 to 12 cycles. Each single sample gave us at least 2.5 million CDR3-containing paired-end reads. TCRdb called the 5' RACE reads again in MiXCR, with one record for every CDR3 protein. The table lists a few hundred thousand distinct CDR3 sequences, about 25% of them singletons, with roughly 20% in the top ten. Comment on this clonotype: Antigen unknown.

V dropped 1 base and J dropped 5 bases, with 11 bases sitting between them. This CDR3 region has 14 residues. Germline-derived CDR1 and CDR2 are SGDLS and YYNGEE. Source material: blood. The J gene is TRBJ2-3, the V gene TRBV9, with D possibly TRBD2 on 5 matching bases. The TCR sequence derives from a woman between 65 and 79 years old in good health. The CDR3 DNA reads TGTGCCAGCAGCGTATCCCCGGCGGGAGATACGCAGTATTTT. Translated: CASSVSPAGDTQYF.